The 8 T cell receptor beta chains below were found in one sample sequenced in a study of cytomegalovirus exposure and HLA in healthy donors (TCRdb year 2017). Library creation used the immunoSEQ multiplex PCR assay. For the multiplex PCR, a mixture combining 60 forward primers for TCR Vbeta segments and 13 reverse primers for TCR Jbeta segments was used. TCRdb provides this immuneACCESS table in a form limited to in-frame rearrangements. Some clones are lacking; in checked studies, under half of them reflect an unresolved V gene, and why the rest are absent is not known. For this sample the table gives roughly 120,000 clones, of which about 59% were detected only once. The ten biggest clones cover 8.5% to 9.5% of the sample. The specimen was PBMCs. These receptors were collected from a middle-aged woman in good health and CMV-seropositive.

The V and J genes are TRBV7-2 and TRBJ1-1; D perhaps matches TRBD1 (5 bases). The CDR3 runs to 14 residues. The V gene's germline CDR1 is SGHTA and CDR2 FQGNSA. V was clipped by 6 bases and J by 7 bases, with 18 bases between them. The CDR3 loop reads CASSSSGGTGEAFF. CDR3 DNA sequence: TGTGCCAGCAGTTCAAGCGGGGGAACGGGTGAAGCTTTCTTT.

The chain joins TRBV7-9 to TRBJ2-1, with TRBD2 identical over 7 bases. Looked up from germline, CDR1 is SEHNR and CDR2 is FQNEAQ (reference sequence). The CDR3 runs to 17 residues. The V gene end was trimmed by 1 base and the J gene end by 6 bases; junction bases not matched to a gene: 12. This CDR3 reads CASSLVLAGLGSNEQFF. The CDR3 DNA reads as TGTGCCAGCAGCTTAGTATTAGCGGGCCTTGGATCCAATGAGCAGTTCTTC.

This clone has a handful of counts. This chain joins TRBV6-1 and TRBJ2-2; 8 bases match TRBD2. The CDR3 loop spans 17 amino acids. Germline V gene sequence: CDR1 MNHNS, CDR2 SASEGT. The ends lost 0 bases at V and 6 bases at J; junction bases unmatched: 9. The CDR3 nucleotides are TGTGCCAGCAGTGAAGCTGCGGGACTAGAAATGGCCGGGGAGCTGTTTTTT. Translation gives CASSEAAGLEMAGELFF.

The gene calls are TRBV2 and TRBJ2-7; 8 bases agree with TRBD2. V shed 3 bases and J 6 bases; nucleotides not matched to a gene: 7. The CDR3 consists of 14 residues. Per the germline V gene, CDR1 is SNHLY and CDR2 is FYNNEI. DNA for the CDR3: TGTGCCAGCAGTGAGGCTAGCGGGCAATCCGAGCAGTACTTC. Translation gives CASSEASGQSEQYF.

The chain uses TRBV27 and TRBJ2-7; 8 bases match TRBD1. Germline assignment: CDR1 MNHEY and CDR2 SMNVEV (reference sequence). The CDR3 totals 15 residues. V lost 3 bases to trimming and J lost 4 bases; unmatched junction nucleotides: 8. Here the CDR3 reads CASSFSGGGFYEQYF. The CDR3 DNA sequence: TGTGCCAGCAGTTTTTCAGGGGGCGGCTTTTACGAGCAGTACTTC.

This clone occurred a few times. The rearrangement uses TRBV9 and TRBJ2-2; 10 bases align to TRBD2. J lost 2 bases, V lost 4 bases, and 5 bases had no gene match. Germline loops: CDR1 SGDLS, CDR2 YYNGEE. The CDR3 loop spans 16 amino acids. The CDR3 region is CASSRGLAVNTGELFF. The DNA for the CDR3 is TGTGCCAGCAGCCGAGGACTAGCGGTTAACACCGGGGAGCTGTTTTTT.

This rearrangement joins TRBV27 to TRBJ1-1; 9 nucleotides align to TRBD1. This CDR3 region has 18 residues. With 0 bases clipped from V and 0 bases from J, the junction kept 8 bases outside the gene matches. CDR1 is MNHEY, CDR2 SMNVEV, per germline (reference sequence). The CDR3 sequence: CASSLSRTGAIMNTEAFF. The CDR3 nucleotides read TGTGCCAGCAGTTTATCGAGGACAGGGGCGATCATGAACACTGAAGCTTTCTTT.

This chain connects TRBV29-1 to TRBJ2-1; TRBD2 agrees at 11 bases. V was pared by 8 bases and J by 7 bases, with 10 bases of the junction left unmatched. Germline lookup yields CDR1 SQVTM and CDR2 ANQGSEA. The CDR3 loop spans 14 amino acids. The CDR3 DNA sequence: TGCAGCTTTCCGACTAGCGGGGCCGCAAATGAGCAGTTCTTC. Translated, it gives CSFPTSGAANEQFF.